This passage covers 24 T cell receptor beta chains from one sample sequenced in a study of CD4 T cells in relation to SARS-CoV-2 and coronaviruses (dated by TCRdb to the early 2020s). Their recognized antigens are unknown. Libraries were constructed by the immunoSEQ multiplex PCR assay. TCRdb took this table from immuneACCESS and kept in-frame rearrangements with V and J called. Such tables lack part of the clones; where checked against another copy, unresolved V genes explain under half of the gap, and the rest is unexplained. Here the sample has about 22,000 clones; roughly 70% occur a single time. Of the sample, roughly a sixth is held by the ten largest clones. CD4+ T cells from unexposed donors were collected before the COVID-19 pandemic (2011-2018). After less than eleven days of culture, CD4+ T cells were isolated with the EasySep CD4+ T cell isolation kit. Sequenced sample: CD4+ T cells from PBMCs, cultured in vitro. The receptors derive from a human donor in good health.

This clone was seen a few times. The V gene is TRBV30, the J gene TRBJ1-2; the match to TRBD1 covers 7 bases. Germline V CDR1 and CDR2: GTSNPN, SVGIG (reference sequence). V lost 4 bases, J lost 4 bases, and 9 bases stayed unmatched. This CDR3 comprises 14 residues. The CDR3 nucleotides read TGTGCCTGGACTCGGGACAGCTTCGTCTATGGCTACACCTTC. Protein: CAWTRDSFVYGYTF.

V and J are TRBV29-1 and TRBJ2-2; TRBD2 matches at 7 bases. Trimming removed 7 bases from V and 0 bases from J; junction bases left unmatched: 5. Germline V gives CDR1 SQVTM, CDR2 ANQGSEA. The CDR3 is 14 amino acids. In DNA, the CDR3 is TGCAGCGATCCGGGACTACCGAACACCGGGGAGCTGTTTTTT. Protein product: CSDPGLPNTGELFF.

V gene TRBV7-6 combines with J gene TRBJ2-2; unclear D gene. This CDR3 spans 14 amino acids. Trimming shortened V by 1 base and J by 2 bases, and 5 bases separated the two germline ends. Germline CDR1 reads SGHVS; CDR2 reads FNYEAQ. The CDR3 here is CASSLVGNTGELFF. The CDR3 bases are TGTGCCAGCAGCTTAGTAGGAAACACCGGGGAGCTGTTTTTT.

With regard to this clone: Germline is not matched at one junction end, which may reflect a read error. This chain uses TRBV6-5 with TRBJ2-5; the D gene is possibly TRBD2 (5 bases). The CDR3 runs to 15 residues. The V gene's germline CDR1 is MNHEY and CDR2 SVGAGI. The chain's CDR3 is CASLGWTAGKETQYF. For the CDR3, the DNA is TGTGCCAGCCTCGGATGGACTGCGGGCAAAGAAACCCAGTACTTC.

V is TRBV18 and J is TRBJ2-7; 10 bases line up with TRBD2. V shed 3 bases and J 4 bases; nucleotides not matched to a gene: 3. Germline CDR1 KGHSH, CDR2 LQKENI. This CDR3 contains 14 residues. In DNA form, the CDR3 reads TGTGCCAGCTCACCTGGGACTAGCGAGTACGAGCAGTACTTC. Its protein product is CASSPGTSEYEQYF.

The CDR3 nucleotides are TGCGCCAGCAGCTTACTCCGGGGGACTGGAGTTCCCTACGAGCAGTACTTC. Its protein product is CASSLLRGTGVPYEQYF. This sequence joins TRBV5-1 and TRBJ2-7, with D maybe TRBD2 (6 bases). Germline CDR1 reads SGHRS; CDR2 reads YFSETQ. V was clipped by 2 bases and J by 2 bases, with 20 bases between them. The length of the CDR3 is 17 residues.

The chain recombines TRBV5-6 with TRBJ1-5, with D perhaps TRBD1 (5 bases). This CDR3 is 15 amino acids long. Germline-derived CDR1 and CDR2 are SGHDT and YYEEEE. The V end lost 4 bases, the J end lost 1 base, and 12 bases lay between the germline ends. The CDR3: CASSTGLGSNQPQHF. CDR3 nucleotide sequence: TGTGCCAGCAGCACAGGCTTGGGGAGCAATCAGCCCCAGCATTTT.

CDR3: CASTGGGTGYTF. The CDR3 DNA reads as TGTGCCAGCACCGGAGGGGGTACGGGCTACACCTTC. The chain couples TRBV25-1 to TRBJ1-2, with D possibly TRBD1 on 6 matching bases. This CDR3 has 12 residues. Looked up from germline, CDR1 is MGHDK and CDR2 is SYGVNS. Between the trimmed V and J ends, which lost 7 bases and 8 bases, there was a span of 14 bases.

This clone occurred a few times. This chain joins TRBV6-2 or TRBV6-3 and TRBJ2-2, with TRBD1 matching 8 bases. This CDR3 contains 17 residues. The ends lost 1 base at V and 2 bases at J; junction bases unmatched: 6. Germline CDR1 and CDR2: MNHEY and SVGEGT. The CDR3 DNA is TGTGCCAGCAGTTACTTTGGGACAGGCCTTAACACCGGGGAGCTGTTTTTT. This encodes CASSYFGTGLNTGELFF.

The rearrangement joins TRBV19 to TRBJ2-4; 7 bases line up with TRBD1. CDR1 LNHDA and CDR2 SQIVND come from the germline V gene (reference sequence). Trimming cost V 3 bases and J 0 bases; bases outside gene matches: 11. This CDR3 is 18 amino acids long. This chain's CDR3 is CASSMQGTVYLAKNIQYF. DNA for the CDR3: TGTGCCAGTAGTATGCAGGGGACAGTATACCTAGCCAAAAACATTCAGTACTTC.

The V gene is TRBV7-2, the J gene TRBJ1-2, with D hard to call. V was trimmed by 4 bases and J by 4 bases, leaving 7 bases between them. Germline V gene data show CDR1 as SGHTA and CDR2 as FQGNSA. The CDR3 consists of 12 residues. CDR3 coding DNA: TGTGCCAGCAGCTCCGGGATCTATGGCTACACCTTC. It yields the protein CASSSGIYGYTF.

The rearrangement joins TRBV11-3 to TRBJ2-1, with 8 positions matching TRBD1. Germline trimming cut 5 bases from V and 9 bases from J; bases unmatched to any gene: 9. Germline V lookup: CDR1 SGHNT, CDR2 YENEEA. The CDR3 length is 14 residues. CDR3 residues: CASSARTGHGEQFF. As DNA, the CDR3 is TGTGCCAGCAGCGCCCGGACAGGGCATGGTGAGCAGTTCTTC.

The chain has TRBV7-9 and TRBJ2-3; no definite D call. This CDR3 is built from 13 residues. Germline CDR1 SEHNR, CDR2 FQNEAQ (reference sequence). Trimming stripped 4 bases from V and 2 bases from J, with 7 bases between. CDR3 sequence reads: CASSSADTDTQYF. CDR3 in DNA: TGTGCCAGCAGCTCAGCAGACACAGATACGCAGTATTTT.

The gene calls are TRBV4-3 and TRBJ1-5; D gene uncertain. This CDR3 spans 16 amino acids. Trimming cost V 0 bases and J 1 base, with 10 bases left between them. CDR1 LGHNA and CDR2 YSLEER come from the germline V gene. The CDR3 region has the DNA TGCGCCAGCAGCCAAGAGGGAGGTCCGAGCAATCAGCCCCAGCATTTT. This translates into CASSQEGGPSNQPQHF.

The chain is built from TRBV29-1 and TRBJ2-3; weak D call: TRBD1 (6 bases). The CDR3 extends over 11 amino acids. Trimming cost V 7 bases and J 5 bases, with 10 bases left between them. Germline V gene lookup returns CDR1 SQVTM and CDR2 ANQGSEA. In nucleotides, the CDR3 is TGCAGCGCAACAGGGCTAGATACGCAGTATTTT. Translating gives CSATGLDTQYF.

The chain recombines TRBV18 with TRBJ2-5; 8 positions match TRBD2. V trimming: 0 bases; J trimming: 8 bases; junction bases outside the gene matches: 14. The CDR3 is 17 residues long. Germline lookup yields CDR1 KGHSH and CDR2 LQKENI. The CDR3 nucleotides read TGTGCCAGCTCACCACCCCGCTCGGGAGGGCCCGGGAGTACCCAGTACTTC. This translates into CASSPPRSGGPGSTQYF.

The V gene is TRBV7-2, the J gene TRBJ2-5; TRBD2 aligns across 7 bases. In germline, CDR1 is SGHTA, CDR2 FQGNSA. The CDR3 consists of 14 residues. V trimming: 6 bases; J trimming: 5 bases; junction bases outside the gene matches: 9. CDR3 nucleotide sequence: TGTGCCAGCAGTTCAGGACTAGTACGGGAGACCCAGTACTTC. This translates into CASSSGLVRETQYF.

V gene TRBV3-1 (or the pseudogene TRBV3-2) combines with J gene TRBJ2-7; D possibly corresponds to TRBD1 (7 bases). The CDR3 runs 23 residues. V lost 0 bases, J lost 2 bases, and 35 bases lay in between. The germline V gene encodes CDR1 LGHDT and CDR2 YNNKEL (reference sequence). This CDR3 reads CASSQDSRRRDSPLLLNAYEQYF. CDR3 in DNA: TGTGCCAGCAGCCAAGATTCGCGAAGGAGGGACAGCCCACTTCTCTTAAATGCCTACGAGCAGTACTTC.

A single count supports this clone. The V call is TRBV5-4, the J call TRBJ2-5; TRBD1 aligns across 11 bases. This CDR3 is 15 amino acids long. The germline gives CDR1 SGHNT, CDR2 YYREEE (reference sequence). The ends lost 5 bases at V and 4 bases at J; junction bases unmatched: 7. CDR3 residues: CASSRGQGASETQYF. CDR3 DNA sequence: TGTGCCAGCAGTAGAGGACAGGGGGCATCAGAGACCCAGTACTTC. Using reference TRBV5-4 and TRBJ2-5 for the parts outside the CDR3, the full variable domain is ETGVTQSPTHLIKTRGQQVTLRCSSQSGHNTVSWYQQALGQGPQFIFQYYREEENGRGNFPPRFSGLQFPNYSSELNVNALELDDSALYLCASSRGQGASETQYFGPGTRLLVL.

The chain carries TRBV6-1 and TRBJ2-1; the match to TRBD2 covers 12 bases. Germline V gene data show CDR1 as MNHNS and CDR2 as SASEGT. The CDR3 covers 18 residues. V was pared by 4 bases and J by 5 bases, with 12 bases of the junction left unmatched. The CDR3 protein is CASSVKYPGLAGNNEQFF. For the CDR3, the DNA is TGTGCCAGCAGTGTGAAGTACCCCGGACTAGCGGGGAACAATGAGCAGTTCTTC.

CDR3 nucleotide sequence: TGTGCCAGCAGTTACACCCCCGGGGCCGAGCAGTACTTC. Protein sequence: CASSYTPGAEQYF. The chain is built from TRBV6-2 or TRBV6-3 and TRBJ2-7; either TRBD1 or TRBD2 may supply D (5 bases each). V dropped 2 bases and J dropped 6 bases, with 11 bases sitting between them. The germline V gene has CDR1 MNHEY and CDR2 SVGEGT. The length of the CDR3 is 13 residues.

The chain has TRBV7-8 and TRBJ2-1, with D maybe TRBD2 (5 bases). Trimming took 1 base from V and 12 from J, leaving 10 bases between them. Germline V CDR1 and CDR2: SGHVS, FQNEAQ. The length of the CDR3 is 12 residues. The CDR3: CASSLVLGLQFF. The DNA of the CDR3 is TGTGCCAGCAGCTTAGTTCTCGGACTGCAGTTCTTC.

This clone was seen a single time. The CDR3: CASSQIRGGYEQYF. The CDR3 bases are TGTGCCAGCAGCCAAATCCGGGGGGGATACGAGCAGTACTTC. The chain has TRBV11-2 and TRBJ2-7; 8 nucleotides line up with TRBD2. Trimming at V came to 5 bases and at J to 4 bases, leaving 7 bases not matched to a gene. The CDR3 runs to 14 residues. Germline CDR1 reads SGHAT; CDR2 reads FQNNGV. The whole variable domain, remainder taken from reference TRBV11-2 and TRBJ2-7, is EAGVAQSPRYKIIEKRQSVAFWCNPISGHATLYWYQQILGQGPKLLIQFQNNGVVDDSQLPKDRFSAERLKGVDSTLKIQPAKLEDSAVYLCASSQIRGGYEQYFGPGTRLTVT.

The chain links TRBV12-3 or TRBV12-4 to TRBJ1-4; D remains ambiguous. V was pared by 8 bases and J by 1 base, with 8 bases between. The CDR3 is 13 amino acids. CDR3 sequence reads: CASGSGTNEKLFF. As DNA, the CDR3 is TGTGCCAGCGGGTCTGGAACTAATGAAAAACTGTTTTTT.